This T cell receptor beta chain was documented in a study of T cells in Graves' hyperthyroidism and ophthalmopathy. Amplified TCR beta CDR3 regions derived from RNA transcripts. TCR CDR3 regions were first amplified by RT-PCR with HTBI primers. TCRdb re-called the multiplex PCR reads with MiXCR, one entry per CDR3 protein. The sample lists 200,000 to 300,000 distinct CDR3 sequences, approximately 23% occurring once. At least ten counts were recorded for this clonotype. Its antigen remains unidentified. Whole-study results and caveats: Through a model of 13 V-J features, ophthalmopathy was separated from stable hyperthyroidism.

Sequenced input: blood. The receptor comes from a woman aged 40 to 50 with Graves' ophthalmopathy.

The CDR3 reads CASTRTGSSYEQYF. DNA for the CDR3: TGTGCCAGCACCCGGACAGGGTCTTCCTACGAGCAGTACTTC. The V call is TRBV6-2 or TRBV6-3, the J call TRBJ2-7; 8 bases agree with TRBD1. The germline gives CDR1 MNHEY, CDR2 SVGEGT. There are 14 residues in the CDR3. J gave up 1 base and V 7 bases, and 6 bases lay outside the gene matches.